This is a list of T cell receptor beta chains from one sample in a study of blood T cell repertoires in COVID-19. Data came from immunoSEQ multiplex PCR; TCRdb stores just in-frame clones and leaves some out. The sample yields about 100,000 clones, roughly 84% seen once. The sequenced sample consisted of peripheral blood. These receptor sequences come from a human donor in a cohort sampled during active COVID-19. The CDR3 runs from the conserved cysteine through the conserved F or W. D genes are given only for firm matches. The listing skips clone size in some rows; elsewhere it reads once, few, many or a size class.

>TRBV5-1|once|TRBJ1-1|TRBD1
TGCGCCAGCAGCGACGGACAGGGGGGAACTGAAGCTTTCTTT
CASSDGQGGTEAFF
>TRBV9|few|TRBJ1-4|.
TGTGCCAGCAGCCCGAGGGGTCGGGAGACCACTAATGAAAAACTGTTTTTT
CASSPRGRETTNEKLFF
>TRBV11-2|.|TRBJ2-7|.
TGTGCCAGCAGCCTCTCCCAACCAGGCGAGCAGTACTTC
CASSLSQPGEQYF
>TRBV7-6|few|TRBJ2-2|.
TGTGCCAGCAGCTTACTGTACAACGGGGAGCTGTTTTTT
CASSLLYNGELFF
>TRBV6-5|once|TRBJ2-1|TRBD1
TGTGCCAGCACACAGGGGGCAGGCAATGAGCAGTTCTTC
CASTQGAGNEQFF
>TRBV5-6|.|TRBJ1-6|.
TGTGCCAGCAGCGGGGCCAGCCCTAATTCACCCCTCCACTTT
CASSGASPNSPLHF
>TRBV6-2/TRBV6-3|.|TRBJ2-2|.
TGTGCCAGCAGTTACGGGCGGGACGTGTTCTATCCCGGGGAGCTGTTTTTT
CASSYGRDVFYPGELFF
>TRBV19|.|TRBJ1-1|TRBD1
TGTGCCAGTAGTGAGACAGGGTGGAACACTGAAGCTTTCTTT
CASSETGWNTEAFF
>TRBV6-5|.|TRBJ1-2|.
TGTGCCAGCAGTTACTCGAGAAAGTATGGCTACACCTTC
CASSYSRKYGYTF
>TRBV6-5|few|TRBJ2-1|.
TGTGCCAGCACCGCGGGACAGATAAATGAGCAGTTCTTC
CASTAGQINEQFF
>TRBV3-1/TRBV3-2|.|TRBJ2-6|.
TGTGCCAGCAGCCACGCTCGGGGAGCATCTGGGGCCAACGTCCTGACTTTC
CASSHARGASGANVLTF
>TRBV4-3|.|TRBJ1-1|.
TGCGCCAGCAGCCAAGCAGGCAGGGGACACACTGAAGCTTTCTTT
CASSQAGRGHTEAFF
>TRBV7-3|.|TRBJ1-1|.
TGTGCCAGCAGCTTAACGTTGGAGGGTTCGGCTTTCTTT
CASSLTLEGSAFF
>TRBV30|.|TRBJ1-5|.
TGTGCCTGGAGTGTATCAGGGGAACAGCCCCAGCATTTT
CAWSVSGEQPQHF
>TRBV7-3|.|TRBJ2-6|.
TGTGCCAGCAGCTTAAGCAGCGCTGGGGCCAACGTCCTGACTTTC
CASSLSSAGANVLTF
>TRBV10-3|.|TRBJ2-1|.
TGTGCCATCAGTGAACCCCCTCGCGGGACCTCCTACAATGAGCAGTTCTTC
CAISEPPRGTSYNEQFF
>TRBV7-6|.|TRBJ2-3|.
TGTGCCAGCAGCTTAGAGGCAGGCCCTACGCAGTATTTT
CASSLEAGPTQYF
>TRBV27|.|TRBJ2-7|.
TGTGCCAGCAGTCCCCCCTCCCGCTACGAGCAGTACTTC
CASSPPSRYEQYF
>TRBV4-3|.|TRBJ1-1|.
TGCGCCAGCAGCCAAGATTTGTCGGTGTCGCGGGCTTTCTTT
CASSQDLSVSRAFF
>TRBV19|.|TRBJ1-4|TRBD1
TGTGCCAGTAGTATTGGACAGGGTGGGGAAAAACTGTTTTTT
CASSIGQGGEKLFF
>TRBV11-2|.|TRBJ2-2|.
TGTGCCAGCAGCTCCTTTTCCCCTAACACCGGGGAGCTGTTTTTT
CASSSFSPNTGELFF
>TRBV4-1|.|TRBJ2-7|TRBD2
TGCGCCAGCAGCCAAGTGGTAGCGGGAGTCTCCTTTTTCTACGAGCAGTACTTC
CASSQVVAGVSFFYEQYF
>TRBV10-3|.|TRBJ1-1|TRBD1
TGTGCCATCAGAATGACAGGGATCACTGAAGCTTTCTTT
CAIRMTGITEAFF
>TRBV6-6|.|TRBJ2-3|TRBD1
TGTGCCAGCAGGCGACAGGGTAGTACAGATACGCAGTATTTT
CASRRQGSTDTQYF
>TRBV7-2|.|TRBJ2-5|.
TGTGCCAGCAGCTTAGCCCACACAGGGATAGGAGAGACCCAGTACTTC
CASSLAHTGIGETQYF
>TRBV11-2|.|TRBJ2-1|.
TGTGCCAGCAGCTTAGCTAGCTCCTACAATGAGCAGTTCTTC
CASSLASSYNEQFF
>TRBV7-3|.|TRBJ2-7|.
TGTGCCAGCAGCTTAAAGGCGAGGGCGGACCCCTCCTACGAGCAGTACTTC
CASSLKARADPSYEQYF
>TRBV21-1|few|TRBJ1-4|.
TGTGCCAGCAGCTCCAAAATCGGACCTTTGGGGGGGCTGTTTTTT
CASSSKIGPLGGLFF
>TRBV3-1/TRBV3-2|.|TRBJ2-1|.
TGTGCCAGCCGACGACAGGACTACAATGAGCAGTTCTTC
CASRRQDYNEQFF
>TRBV10-3|.|TRBJ1-4|.
TGTGCCATCAGTGCACAGTCTAATGAAAAACTGTTTTTT
CAISAQSNEKLFF
>TRBV5-4|.|TRBJ1-1|.
TGTGCCAGCAGTCTAGAGCTTCACGAAGCTTTCTTT
CASSLELHEAFF
>TRBV27|.|TRBJ1-5|TRBD1
TGTGCCAGCAGTACCACGTTACAGGGGCCCAATCAGCCCCAGCATTTT
CASSTTLQGPNQPQHF